The source of this TCR beta chain is a study of long-term antiretroviral therapy in people with HIV. About the research overall: Specimens dating back about a decade before the 2015 immediate-ART recommendation are the oldest included.

Remarks on this clone: Its specificity is not known.

This CDR3 region has 14 residues. The V end was cut by 4 bases, the J end by 4 bases, with 13 bases between. Per the germline V gene, CDR1 is LGHNA and CDR2 is YNFKEQ. Sequencing relied on immunoSEQ assay v3.0, run at survey level. Method: immunoSEQ multiplex PCR; TCRdb's copy keeps in-frame clones and lacks some. This sample yields 25,000 to 35,000 clones, of which roughly 95% are seen a single time; 2% to 2.5% belongs to the top ten. Overall study results and limits: Within the repertoire, clones expanded before ART were dominant at all time points. Controls showed broader CDR3 length ranges than did the HIV repertoires. ART-treated samples gained diversity yet remained below transplant donor controls.

V and J are TRBV4-2 and TRBJ2-5; D may be TRBD1 (5 bases). This TCR was recovered from a man under 40 with HIV. The source material was unsorted PBMCs, sampled 6.5 to 6.6 years after starting antiretroviral therapy. The CDR3 DNA sequence: TGTGCCAGCAGCCGGGGCGGTATTCCAGAGACCCAGTACTTC. It is translated as CASSRGGIPETQYF.